The source of this TCR beta chain is a study of PD-L1 blockade in urothelial cancer. Turning to the study itself: Intravenous atezolizumab, 1,200 mg every 3 weeks, was begun by patients at some point between 2013 and 2014.

Libraries were prepared by immunoSEQ multiplex PCR; TCRdb keeps only in-frame clonotypes and omits some of them. The table records 100,000 or so clones, roughly 84% of them present only once. In the case of this clone: Its antigen is not identified.

Germline CDR1 reads MDHEN; CDR2 reads SYDVKM. The CDR3 contains 17 residues. Germline trimming cut 7 bases from V and 1 base from J; bases unmatched to any gene: 9. Study-level results: Tumor-associated blood clones were expanded more by durable-benefit patients at 3 weeks.

Sequencing was performed on PBMCs, taken around atezolizumab (anti-PD-L1) treatment. The chain recombines TRBV28 with TRBJ2-6; 8 positions match TRBD1. This TCR was sampled from a man in his fifties with urothelial cancer. The CDR3 sequence: CASIPGQGRSGANVLTF. The CDR3 nucleotides are TGTGCCAGCATTCCCGGACAGGGCAGATCTGGGGCCAACGTCCTGACTTTC.